Shown below are 31 T cell receptor beta chains from a single sample sequenced in a study of technical replicates of blood from four donors. Using immunoSEQ multiplex PCR, the repertoire was profiled, and TCRdb retains in-frame clones only, with some absent. The sample lists over 10,000 clones, 90% to 95% occurring once. The material sequenced was PBMCs. These TCRs come from a human donor in good health.

This rearrangement joins TRBV28 to TRBJ2-3; tentative D call: TRBD1 (6 bases). This CDR3 contains 16 residues. The germline V gene encodes CDR1 MDHEN and CDR2 SYDVKM. Trimming stripped 3 bases from V and 2 bases from J, with 15 bases between. Written as DNA, the CDR3 is TGTGCCAGCAGTTTTCCCTTCGGGACAAACACAGATACGCAGTATTTT. Its protein is CASSFPFGTNTDTQYF.

This chain links TRBV27 with TRBJ2-7, with 8 bases matching TRBD2. The CDR3 consists of 16 residues. The junction had 10 bases not matched to a gene; V was cut back by 2 bases and J by 4 bases. Germline CDR1 is MNHEY and CDR2 is SMNVEV (reference sequence). In DNA form, the CDR3 reads TGTGCCAGCAGTTTAATGGGGGGGACTAGTGTTTACGAGCAGTACTTC. Translated: CASSLMGGTSVYEQYF.

The chain is built from TRBV11-2 and TRBJ2-1; TRBD1 might be the D (6 bases). Germline V CDR1 and CDR2: SGHAT, FQNNGV. CDR3 length: 15 residues. Trimming removed 4 bases at V and 4 bases at J, with 14 bases between. CDR3 in amino acids: CASSSGDRQYNEQFF. The CDR3 nucleotides are TGTGCCAGCAGCTCAGGAGACAGGCAATACAATGAGCAGTTCTTC.

Only one count was recorded for this clone. The rearrangement uses TRBV18 and TRBJ2-4; D unresolved. V shed 3 bases and J shed 0 bases, with 6 bases lying between them. The CDR3 spans 14 residues. Germline CDR1 is KGHSH and CDR2 is LQKENI. The CDR3 DNA sequence: TGTGCCAGCTCACCCAATCAAGCCAAAAACATTCAGTACTTC. This encodes CASSPNQAKNIQYF.

The J gene is TRBJ2-7, the V gene TRBV28; tentatively, D is TRBD2 (6 bases). V was pared by 6 bases and J by 6 bases, with 21 bases between. CDR1 and CDR2 (germline): MDHEN, SYDVKM. This CDR3 has 15 amino acids. CDR3 in amino acids: CASSLSGEFTGEQYF. CDR3 bases: TGTGCCAGCAGCCTTTCGGGGGAGTTTACCGGCGAGCAGTACTTC. The whole variable domain, remainder taken from reference TRBV28 and TRBJ2-7, is DVKVTQSSRYLVKRTGEKVFLECVQDMDHENMFWYRQDPGLGLRLIYFSYDVKMKEKGDIPEGYSVSREKKERFSLILESASTNQTSMYLCASSLSGEFTGEQYFGPGTRLTVT.

The V call is TRBV29-1, the J call TRBJ2-5; TRBD1 matches at 7 bases. Germline V gives CDR1 SQVTM, CDR2 ANQGSEA. CDR3 size: 11 residues. The junction had 3 bases not matched to a gene; V was cut back by 6 bases and J by 5 bases. The CDR3 DNA reads TGCAGCGTGGCAGGGGGTGAGACCCAGTACTTC. This codes for CSVAGGETQYF. Looking up the rest from reference TRBV29-1 and TRBJ2-5 gives the full variable domain: SAVISQKPSRDICQRGTSLTIQCQVDSQVTMMFWYRQQPGQSLTLIATANQGSEATYESGFVIDKFPISRPNLTFSTLTVSNMSPEDSSIYLCSVAGGETQYFGPGTRLLVL.

The V gene is TRBV5-6, the J gene TRBJ2-7; TRBD1 matches 8 bases. Germline trimming cut 4 bases from V and 7 bases from J; bases unmatched to any gene: 10. The CDR3 sequence is 14 residues long. Germline CDR1 reads SGHDT; CDR2 reads YYEEEE. The CDR3 coding sequence is TGTGCCAGCAGCGCCGGGACAGGACAAAGGGAGCAGTACTTC. Its protein product is CASSAGTGQREQYF.

This chain links TRBV7-9 with TRBJ1-1; a possible D gene is TRBD1 (6 bases). The germline gives CDR1 SEHNR, CDR2 FQNEAQ (reference sequence). V lost 3 bases and J 1 base, leaving 9 bases between the germline ends. This CDR3 is built from 14 residues. CDR3 sequence (DNA): TGTGCCAGCAGCTTGACAGGAAAGAACACTGAAGCTTTCTTT. This encodes CASSLTGKNTEAFF.

V usage is TRBV11-2 and J usage is TRBJ2-7; 10 bases are a match to TRBD2. Losses at the gene ends were 5 bases for V and 3 bases for J; bases not matched to a gene: 10. The germline CDR1 and CDR2 sequences are SGHAT and FQNNGV. The CDR3 totals 16 residues. CDR3 protein: CASSKNRASGSYEQYF. In DNA form, the CDR3 reads TGTGCCAGCAGCAAAAATCGGGCTAGCGGGAGCTACGAGCAGTACTTC.

The rearrangement joins TRBV10-3 to TRBJ2-1, with D unclear. Per germline, CDR1 ENHRY and CDR2 SYGVKD. The CDR3 loop spans 12 amino acids. V lost 4 bases and J 9 bases, leaving 10 bases between the germline ends. CDR3 loop: CAISVQVTEQFF. The CDR3 DNA reads TGTGCCATCAGTGTCCAGGTCACTGAGCAGTTCTTC.

The chain combines TRBV6-6 with TRBJ1-1; D unclear. This CDR3 is 14 amino acids long. V gave up 7 bases and J gave up 6 bases, with 18 bases separating them. Germline V CDR1 and CDR2: MNHNY, SVGAGI (reference sequence). The CDR3 loop is CASNPGVRKPEAFF. As DNA, the CDR3 is TGTGCCAGCAACCCCGGGGTCCGGAAGCCTGAAGCTTTCTTT.

The chain is built from TRBV7-8 and TRBJ1-1, with D uncertain. Trimming shortened V by 1 base and J by 11 bases, and 17 bases separated the two germline ends. The germline V gene encodes CDR1 SGHVS and CDR2 FQNEAQ. This CDR3 is 14 amino acids long. CDR3 DNA sequence: TGTGCCAGCAGCTTAGAGACCCAGGCGGGCAGGGCTTTCTTT. Its translation: CASSLETQAGRAFF.

V gene TRBV5-8 combines with J gene TRBJ1-5, with D unresolved. Per the germline V gene, CDR1 is SGHTS and CDR2 is YDEGEE. CDR3 length: 14 residues. V shed 0 bases and J shed 3 bases, with 7 bases lying between them. CDR3 nucleotides: TGTGCCAGCAGCTTGGTTAGCCTCAATCAGCCCCAGCATTTT. Translating gives CASSLVSLNQPQHF.

The rearrangement joins TRBV27 to TRBJ2-5; 14 positions agree with TRBD2. V was clipped by 5 bases and J by 5 bases; unmatched bases: 7. The germline gives CDR1 MNHEY, CDR2 SMNVEV (reference sequence). The CDR3 has 16 amino acids. The chain's CDR3 is CASSGGTSGSRETQYF. CDR3 nucleotide sequence: TGTGCCAGCAGTGGGGGGACTAGCGGGAGTCGGGAGACCCAGTACTTC.

The V call is TRBV14, the J call TRBJ1-1; no definite D call. The CDR3 consists of 15 residues. V was clipped by 4 bases and J by 4 bases, with 16 bases between them. CDR1 and CDR2 (germline): SGHDN, FVKESK. This CDR3 reads CASSPDYVLATEAFF. The CDR3 DNA is TGTGCCAGCAGCCCCGATTACGTCTTGGCCACTGAAGCTTTCTTT. Combining the CDR3 with reference TRBV14 and TRBJ1-1 gives the whole variable domain EAGVTQFPSHSVIEKGQTVTLRCDPISGHDNLYWYRRVMGKEIKFLLHFVKESKQDESGMPNNRFLAERTGGTYSTLKVQPAELEDSGVYFCASSPDYVLATEAFFGQGTRLTVV.

V gene TRBV4-2 combines with J gene TRBJ2-7; 9 bases fit TRBD2. Germline values: CDR1 LGHNA, CDR2 YNFKEQ. J gave up 7 bases and V 4 bases, and 8 bases lay outside the gene matches. This CDR3 spans 14 amino acids. CDR3 DNA: TGTGCCAGCAGCCCCGGGACTAGCAGGGAGGAGCAGTACTTC. Translating gives CASSPGTSREEQYF.

The chain combines TRBV27 with TRBJ2-7; D might be TRBD2 (5 bases). Germline-derived CDR1 and CDR2 are MNHEY and SMNVEV (reference sequence). V shed 0 bases and J shed 3 bases, with 6 bases lying between them. This CDR3 region has 13 residues. The CDR3 DNA is TGTGCCAGCAGTTTATCTGGAGGCTACGAGCAGTACTTC. It codes for CASSLSGGYEQYF.

This chain connects TRBV28 to TRBJ2-2, with D possibly being TRBD2 (5 bases). The CDR3 is made up of 16 amino acids. V was cut by 3 bases and J by 1 base, with 12 bases left in between. Per germline, CDR1 MDHEN and CDR2 SYDVKM. The CDR3 sequence is CASSFGKTLNTGELFF. The DNA of the CDR3 is TGTGCCAGCAGTTTCGGGAAGACCCTGAACACCGGGGAGCTGTTTTTT. Full variable domain (missing parts from reference TRBV28 and TRBJ2-2): DVKVTQSSRYLVKRTGEKVFLECVQDMDHENMFWYRQDPGLGLRLIYFSYDVKMKEKGDIPEGYSVSREKKERFSLILESASTNQTSMYLCASSFGKTLNTGELFFGEGSRLTVL.

The genes are TRBV6-1 and TRBJ2-7; TRBD2 matches 7 bases. Trimming removed 7 bases from V and 1 base from J; junction bases left unmatched: 4. Germline CDR1 and CDR2: MNHNS and SASEGT. The CDR3 has 13 amino acids. CDR3 sequence reads: CASKLAVSYEQYF. The CDR3 DNA reads TGTGCCAGCAAGCTAGCGGTTTCCTACGAGCAGTACTTC.

The genes are TRBV10-1 and TRBJ2-7; TRBD1 aligns across 10 bases. CDR1 WNHNN and CDR2 SYGVQD come from the germline V gene (reference sequence). Unmatched junction bases numbered 6, after V lost 2 bases and J lost 5 bases. The CDR3 has 15 amino acids. The CDR3 spells CASSEGTGETHEQYF. CDR3 coding DNA: TGCGCCAGCAGTGAGGGGACAGGGGAGACCCACGAGCAGTACTTC.

CDR3 residues: CAISESRTVGTGLGNQPQHF. In DNA, the CDR3 is TGTGCCATCAGTGAGTCCAGGACAGTCGGGACAGGGCTAGGCAATCAGCCCCAGCATTTT. This chain uses TRBV10-3 with TRBJ1-5; 9 bases agree with TRBD1. CDR3 length: 20 residues. Trimming cost V 0 bases and J 2 bases; bases outside gene matches: 14. CDR1 and CDR2 (germline): ENHRY, SYGVKD.

For the CDR3, the DNA is TGTGCCAGCAGCGTATCCGCCGGGACAGGCGCCAGCGAGCAGTACTTC. Protein product: CASSVSAGTGASEQYF. The chain couples TRBV9 to TRBJ2-7; 8 bases are a match to TRBD1. The CDR3 has 16 residues. V gave up 1 base and J gave up 6 bases; unmatched junction bases: 12. The V gene's germline CDR1 is SGDLS and CDR2 YYNGEE.

This chain links TRBV6-5 with TRBJ2-3; 8 bases map to TRBD2. The CDR3 covers 14 residues. In germline, CDR1 is MNHEY, CDR2 SVGAGI. Germline trimming cut 2 bases from V and 5 bases from J; bases unmatched to any gene: 3. The DNA of the CDR3 is TGTGCCAGCAGTTACGAACTAGCGGAAGATACGCAGTATTTT. The encoded protein is CASSYELAEDTQYF.

In its sample, this clone was seen once. CDR3 sequence (DNA): TGCGCCAGCAGCTTGACCCTAGGAAAGGGAGGGGGCGAGCAGTACTTC. Its translation is CASSLTLGKGGGEQYF. The V gene is TRBV5-1, the J gene TRBJ2-7; weak D call: TRBD2 (7 bases). Germline V gene data show CDR1 as SGHRS and CDR2 as YFSETQ. V shed 1 base and J shed 6 bases, with 20 bases lying between them. This CDR3 region has 16 residues.

This clone has just one count. J is TRBJ2-5 and V is TRBV29-1; 9 bases are shared with TRBD2. The CDR3 is 14 residues long. Germline values: CDR1 SQVTM, CDR2 ANQGSEA. The V segment lost 2 bases and the J segment 3 bases; nucleotides outside the gene matches: 4. CDR3 in amino acids: CSVELAGKEETQYF. DNA of the CDR3: TGCAGCGTTGAACTAGCGGGAAAGGAAGAGACCCAGTACTTC.

The CDR3 protein is CASSPSGTSDSYEQYF. The CDR3 DNA reads as TGTGCCAGCTCACCAAGCGGGACTAGCGACTCCTACGAGCAGTACTTC. V and J are TRBV18 and TRBJ2-7, with 10 bases lining up with TRBD2. J lost 0 bases, V lost 2 bases, and 4 bases had no gene match. The CDR3 runs to 16 residues. The V gene's germline CDR1 is KGHSH and CDR2 LQKENI.

The rearrangement uses TRBV7-9 and TRBJ2-2, with D tentatively TRBD2 (5 bases). The CDR3 has 15 residues. Germline V CDR1 and CDR2: SEHNR, FQNEAQ (reference sequence). V gave up 4 bases and J gave up 3 bases, with 12 bases separating them. The CDR3 DNA reads as TGTGCCAGCAGCTCAAGCGGAGTCGACACCGGGGAGCTGTTTTTT. Amino acid sequence: CASSSSGVDTGELFF.

The chain has TRBV21-1 and TRBJ2-7; TRBD2 was called by the table and not checked on the DNA. TRBV21-1 is a known pseudogene. The CDR3 has 17 amino acids. The CDR3 nucleotides are TGTGCCAGCAGCATCCCCTCACTAGCGGTTCCTAGGTACGAGCAGTACTTC. Its protein product is CASSIPSLAVPRYEQYF.

The gene calls are TRBV2 and TRBJ1-3; D is ambiguous. V shed 2 bases and J shed 1 base, with 3 bases lying between them. From germline, CDR1 is SNHLY and CDR2 FYNNEI. The CDR3 extends over 13 amino acids. CDR3 DNA: TGTGCCAGCAGTGAACAATCTGGAAACACCATATATTTT. Its protein is CASSEQSGNTIYF.

This clone was picked up one time. The V gene is TRBV2, the J gene TRBJ1-4; TRBD1 matches at 8 bases. Germline V lookup: CDR1 SNHLY, CDR2 FYNNEI. V trimming: 5 bases; J trimming: 0 bases; junction bases outside the gene matches: 2. The CDR3 is 15 residues long. In DNA, the CDR3 is TGTGCCAGCAGTAAACAGGGGGCAACTAATGAAAAACTGTTTTTT. Amino acids: CASSKQGATNEKLFF.

The CDR3 protein is CASSSDRGPYNEQFF. The CDR3 DNA is TGTGCCAGCAGCTCGGACAGGGGGCCATACAATGAGCAGTTCTTC. The chain uses TRBV11-1 and TRBJ2-1; 11 positions match TRBD1. This CDR3 spans 15 amino acids. With 4 bases clipped from V and 4 bases from J, the junction kept 3 bases outside the gene matches. CDR1 and CDR2 from the germline V gene are SGHAT and FQDESV (reference sequence).